Listed below are T cell receptor beta chains from one sample, sequenced in a study of blood T cell repertoires in COVID-19. Some clones are missing from TCRdb's copy, which holds only in-frame ones; the method was immunoSEQ multiplex PCR. This sample has roughly 250,000 clones; roughly nine tenths occur once, and the top ten carry approximately 12%. The material sequenced was peripheral blood. The receptors come from a woman in her twenties or thirties with COVID-19, enrolled during active disease. Both conserved end residues are part of each CDR3. The order of the fields is CDR3 DNA, CDR3 protein, J gene, V gene, D gene, clone size. The D gene is left open where the match is weak. The listing skips clone size in some rows; elsewhere it reads once, few, many or a size class.

TGCGCCGGTCCAGACCTGGAGGTGCTACAGCCCCAGCATTTT | CAGPDLEVLQPQHF | TRBJ1-5 | TRBV23-1 | - | -
TGTGCCAGCAGCACAAAGCGGAGATCCTACAATGAGCAGTTCTTC | CASSTKRRSYNEQFF | TRBJ2-1 | TRBV5-6 | - | -
TGTGCCAGCAGCCAAGGCAGGGACTATGGCTACACCTTC | CASSQGRDYGYTF | TRBJ1-2 | TRBV4-2 | - | -
TGTGCCAGCAGCTCCCGGGGGGGCACAGATACGCAGTATTTT | CASSSRGGTDTQYF | TRBJ2-3 | TRBV11-3 | TRBD2 | -
TGCGCCAGCAGCTTGGACTCGGGATTGATAATGAACACTGAAGCTTTCTTT | CASSLDSGLIMNTEAFF | TRBJ1-1 | TRBV5-1 | - | -
TGTGCCAGCGGATCCCGGGACAGCTACGAGCAGTACTTC | CASGSRDSYEQYF | TRBJ2-7 | TRBV27 | TRBD1 | -
TGTGCCAGCAGTGACCGGGGGTACGGCTACACCTTC | CASSDRGYGYTF | TRBJ1-2 | TRBV6-4 | - | -
TGTGCCAGCAGCCAGAGGGTTCGAGGCTACACCTTC | CASSQRVRGYTF | TRBJ1-2 | TRBV3-1/TRBV3-2 | - | -
TGCGCCAGCAGTGAGTCGGGCAGTCTCAGCTACGAGCAGTACTTC | CASSESGSLSYEQYF | TRBJ2-7 | TRBV10-2 | - | -
TGTGCCAGCAGTCAAACACCTTTATATGGCTACACCTTC | CASSQTPLYGYTF | TRBJ1-2 | TRBV7-8 | - | -
TGTGCCAGCAGCTTGGTGCTACTAGCGGGGGGCTCGACAGATACGCAGTATTTT | CASSLVLLAGGSTDTQYF | TRBJ2-3 | TRBV5-6 | TRBD2 | -
TGTGCCAGCAGCCTGGCGGAGGGGATGTCCTACGAGCAGTACTTC | CASSLAEGMSYEQYF | TRBJ2-7 | TRBV7-6 | - | -
TGTGCCAGCGTTGGGACTAGCGGGGGGCGGGAGCAGTTCTTC | CASVGTSGGREQFF | TRBJ2-1 | TRBV2 | TRBD2 | -
TGTGCCAGCAGTGAATACAGGGTGGTGACTAACTATGGCTACACCTTC | CASSEYRVVTNYGYTF | TRBJ1-2 | TRBV2 | - | few
TGTGCCAGCAGCTCCAGGGCGCAGCCGTTGAACACTGAAGCTTTCTTT | CASSSRAQPLNTEAFF | TRBJ1-1 | TRBV11-2 | - | -
TGTGCCAGCTCCCCCAAGGGGACTAGCGGGGGAAAGCAGTACTTC | CASSPKGTSGGKQYF | TRBJ2-7 | TRBV2 | TRBD2 | -
TGTGCCAGCAGTCCCCAAAACACCGGGGAGCTGTTTTTT | CASSPQNTGELFF | TRBJ2-2 | TRBV6-5 | - | -
TGTGCCAGCAGCCCTATTGGGACAGGGAACACCGGGGAGCTGTTTTTT | CASSPIGTGNTGELFF | TRBJ2-2 | TRBV27 | TRBD1 | -
TGTGCCATCAATGCCGAGGCGAGCGGGGGAACCGGGGAGCTGTTTTTT | CAINAEASGGTGELFF | TRBJ2-2 | TRBV10-3 | TRBD2 | -
TGTGCCAGCAGCAAGCGGGGCAGGGGCGACCTCTACGAGCAGTACTTC | CASSKRGRGDLYEQYF | TRBJ2-7 | TRBV11-2 | - | -
TGTGCCTGGAGTGGACAGATGAACTATGGCTACACCTTC | CAWSGQMNYGYTF | TRBJ1-2 | TRBV30 | - | -
TGCGCCAGCAGTAAACAGGGCGCCGGGGAGCTGTTTTTT | CASSKQGAGELFF | TRBJ2-2 | TRBV10-2 | - | -